Below, one TCR beta chain is given with its context. The antigen is not known. The sample originates from a study of blood T cells in healthy people across ages. Notes on the study in general: Diversity of TCR beta correlated strongly with naive T cell percentage.

Trimming took 1 base from V and 0 from J, leaving 12 bases between them. CDR3 length: 17 residues. The germline V gene encodes CDR1 SEHNR and CDR2 FQNEAQ (reference sequence). Combining a sample-barcoded 5' primer with a J-beta primer mix, a second PCR ran for about 7 to 12 cycles. A single record per CDR3 protein comes from TCRdb applying MiXCR to the 5' RACE reads. In the table there are 700,000 to 900,000 distinct CDR3 sequences, roughly 24% of which are singletons. The sample also formed part of further work on T cells of mothers and their children. That paper adds: Sequencing got over 9 million TCR beta CDR3 reads from each mother and about 3.1 million from each child.

This chain uses TRBV7-9 with TRBJ1-4; possible D gene TRBD1, 6 bases. Specimen: blood. The clonotype comes from a boy aged 5-17 years in good health. As DNA, the CDR3 is TGTGCCAGCAGCTTAGGACAGGCGTTCGCAACTAATGAAAAACTGTTTTTT. Its translation is CASSLGQAFATNEKLFF.